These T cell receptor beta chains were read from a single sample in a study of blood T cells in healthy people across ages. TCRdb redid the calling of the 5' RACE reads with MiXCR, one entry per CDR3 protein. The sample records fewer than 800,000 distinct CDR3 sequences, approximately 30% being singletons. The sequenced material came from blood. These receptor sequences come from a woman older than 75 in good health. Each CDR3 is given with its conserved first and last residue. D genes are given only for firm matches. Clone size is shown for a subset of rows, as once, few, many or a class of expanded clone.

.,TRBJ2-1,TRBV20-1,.,TGCAGTCCATCCCAGGGTGGGTCCTACAATGAGCAGTTCTTC,CSPSQGGSYNEQFF
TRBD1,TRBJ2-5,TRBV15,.,TGTGCCACCAGCAGGGACAGGGCAGAGACCCAGTACTTC,CATSRDRAETQYF
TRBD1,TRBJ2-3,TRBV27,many,TGTGCCAGCAGTTTAGACAGGGGAATAGGAGATACGCAGTATTTT,CASSLDRGIGDTQYF
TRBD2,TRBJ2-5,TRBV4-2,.,TGTGCCAGCAGCCAAGAGGGGGGGACCGAAGAGGCCCAGTACTTC,CASSQEGGTEEAQYF
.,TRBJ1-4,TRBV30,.,TGTGCCTGGAGGTTAATTGGGGAAAAACTGTTTTTT,CAWRLIGEKLFF
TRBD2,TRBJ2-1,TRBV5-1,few,TGCGCCAGCAGCTTGGTAGCGGGGCCCCACAATGAGCAGTTCTTC,CASSLVAGPHNEQFF
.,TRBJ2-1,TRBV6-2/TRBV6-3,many,TGTGCCAGCAGTTCCTGGCCTCCCCCTACCTACAATGAGCAGTTCTTC,CASSSWPPPTYNEQFF
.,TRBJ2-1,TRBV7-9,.,TGTGCCAGCACCCTGGGTCCTAATGAGCAGTTCTTC,CASTLGPNEQFF
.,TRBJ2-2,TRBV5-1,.,TGCGCCAACAGCTCGCATTTGACAGGGAACACCGGGGAGCTGTTTTTT,CANSSHLTGNTGELFF
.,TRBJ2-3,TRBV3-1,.,TGTGCCAGCAGCCCCCCGAGAGGACGCACAGATACGCAGTATTTT,CASSPPRGRTDTQYF
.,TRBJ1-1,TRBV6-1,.,TGTGCCAGCAGTGTGATCCAGACAGCCAGGAACACTGAAGCTTGCTTT,CASSVIQTARNTEACF
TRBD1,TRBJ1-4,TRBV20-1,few,TGCAGTTTATCCATGACCGGGACAGGGGATGAAAAACTGTTTTTT,CSLSMTGTGDEKLFF
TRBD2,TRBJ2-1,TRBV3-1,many,TGTGCCAGCAGCCAAGATCACGGGGGGGGCCTGGATGAGCAGTTCTTC,CASSQDHGGGLDEQFF
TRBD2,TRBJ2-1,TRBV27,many,TGTGCCAGCAGTTTATTTGGCGGGGGGGCCGGAAGCGAGCAGTTCTTC,CASSLFGGGAGSEQFF
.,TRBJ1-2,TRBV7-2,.,TGTGCCAGCAGCCCAACCCACCTTGGCTACACCTTC,CASSPTHLGYTF
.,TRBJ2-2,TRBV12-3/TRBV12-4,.,TGTGCCGGCAGTTTTAGAGCGAACACCGGGGAGCTGTTTTTT,CAGSFRANTGELFF
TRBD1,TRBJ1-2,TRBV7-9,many,TGTGCCAGCAGCGCGACAGGGGAGTATGGCTACACCTTC,CASSATGEYGYTF